The following is a TCR beta chain sequence with its context. The table lists this clonotype with many counts. Its antigen is still unknown. No much larger clone is present one base from it, and per-base qualities are unavailable. The data stem from a study of T-cell reconstitution after alpha-beta-depleted transplantation in children (dated by TCRdb to 2016 to 2017). Broadly, across the study: The study quantitatively tracked T-cell immune reconstitution after TCRalphabeta/CD19-depleted allogeneic hematopoietic cell transplantation in children using TCR repertoire profiling.

The library was made by PCR. Sequenced using an Illumina HiSeq 2500. TCR libraries were prepared with molecular barcoding, using unique molecular identifiers to normalize TCRbeta repertoire quantification. The raw public data were reprocessed by TCRdb itself: fastp quality trimming at Q25, MiXCR clonotype calling, in-frame beta chains only. CDR3 protein sequences are deduplicated, and each keeps its most common genes and DNA. The sample has 230,000 or so distinct CDR3 sequences on record, about 12% of them singletons. The ten largest clones take up over 2% of the sample. According to the germline V gene, CDR1 reads ENHRY and CDR2 reads SYGVKD. V ends up 6 bases short and J 1 base short, with an unmatched junction base count of 4. The CDR3 numbers 14 residues from cysteine through phenylalanine. Just the 42-base CDR3 DNA is kept, in frame starting at base 1.

The receptor chain draws on TRBV10-3 and TRBJ2-7; a stretch of 9 junction bases matches TRBD1. This receptor was taken from a human donor who donated a stem cell graft to a child with acute lymphoblastic leukemia. The sequencing here drew on PBMCs from the stem cell graft donor, taken from the stem cell graft. The CDR3 loop reads CAISEDRGSYEQYF. The nucleotide sequence reads TGTGCCATCAGCGAGGACAGGGGTTCCTACGAGCAGTACTTC.